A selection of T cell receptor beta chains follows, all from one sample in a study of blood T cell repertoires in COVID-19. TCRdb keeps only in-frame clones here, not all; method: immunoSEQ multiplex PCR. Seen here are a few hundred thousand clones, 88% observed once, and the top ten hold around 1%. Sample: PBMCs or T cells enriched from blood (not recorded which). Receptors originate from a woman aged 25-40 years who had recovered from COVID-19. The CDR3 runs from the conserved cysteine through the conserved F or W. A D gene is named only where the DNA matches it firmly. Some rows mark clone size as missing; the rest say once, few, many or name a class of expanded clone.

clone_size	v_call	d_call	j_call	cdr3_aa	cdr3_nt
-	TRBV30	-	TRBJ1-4	CAWSVRRFNEKLFF	TGTGCCTGGAGTGTACGGAGGTTTAATGAAAAACTGTTTTTT
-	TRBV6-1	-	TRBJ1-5	CASSEARVPNQPQHF	TGTGCCAGCAGTGAAGCACGGGTACCGAATCAGCCCCAGCATTTT
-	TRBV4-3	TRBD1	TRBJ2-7	CASSQGDRGRQYF	TGCGCCAGCAGCCAAGGGGACAGGGGGCGGCAGTACTTC
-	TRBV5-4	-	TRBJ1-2	CASSRVTTDGYTF	TGTGCCAGCAGCCGGGTAACGACAGATGGCTACACCTTC
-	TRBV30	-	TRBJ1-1	CAWIAKGDDTEAFF	TGTGCCTGGATTGCGAAGGGGGATGACACTGAAGCTTTCTTT
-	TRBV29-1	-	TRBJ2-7	CSVDQDRPQGLYYEQYF	TGCAGCGTTGATCAGGACAGGCCACAGGGACTCTACTACGAGCAGTACTTC
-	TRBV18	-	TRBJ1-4	CASSQTGFEKLFF	TGTGCCAGCTCACAGACAGGCTTTGAAAAACTGTTTTTT
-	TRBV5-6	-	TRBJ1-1	CASSLSVYTEAFF	TGTGCCAGCAGCTTGTCGGTATACACTGAAGCTTTCTTT
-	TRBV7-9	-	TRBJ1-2	CASSSLTGGLYGYTF	TGTGCCAGCAGCTCGCTGACGGGGGGTCTCTATGGCTACACCTTC
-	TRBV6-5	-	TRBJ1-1	CASSYKTGWMNTEAFF	TGTGCCAGCAGTTACAAGACAGGATGGATGAACACTGAAGCTTTCTTT
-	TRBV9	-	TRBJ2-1	CASSREGGANEQFF	TGTGCCAGCAGCCGCGAGGGGGGGGCCAATGAGCAGTTCTTC
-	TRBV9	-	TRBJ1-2	CASSPPGGRPRYGYTF	TGTGCCAGCAGCCCACCCGGTGGGCGCCCCAGGTATGGCTACACCTTC
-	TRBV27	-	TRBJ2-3	CASSLSGWGGVVDTQYF	TGTGCCAGCAGTTTATCCGGGTGGGGCGGGGTTGTGGATACGCAGTATTTT
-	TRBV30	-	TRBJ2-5	CAWGARVETQYF	TGTGCCTGGGGGGCCCGGGTAGAGACCCAGTACTTC
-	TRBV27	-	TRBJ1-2	CASSSQGNLYGYTF	TGTGCCAGCAGTAGCCAGGGAAACCTCTATGGCTACACCTTC
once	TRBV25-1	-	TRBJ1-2	CASSEQSGAGYTF	TGTGCCAGCAGTGAACAGAGCGGCGCCGGCTACACCTTC
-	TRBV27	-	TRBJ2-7	CASNPRRTSYEQYF	TGTGCCAGCAATCCTCGCCGGACATCCTACGAGCAGTACTTC